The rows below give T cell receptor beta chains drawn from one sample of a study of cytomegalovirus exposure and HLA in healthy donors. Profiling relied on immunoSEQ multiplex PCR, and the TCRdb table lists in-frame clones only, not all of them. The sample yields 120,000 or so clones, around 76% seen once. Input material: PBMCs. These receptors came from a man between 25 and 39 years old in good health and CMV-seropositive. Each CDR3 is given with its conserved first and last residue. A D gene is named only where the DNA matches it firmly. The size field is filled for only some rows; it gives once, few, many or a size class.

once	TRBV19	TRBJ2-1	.	CASSIVSGEGYFEQFF	TGTGCCAGTAGTATAGTCTCAGGGGAGGGGTACTTTGAGCAGTTCTTC
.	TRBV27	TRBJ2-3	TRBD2	CASSPLAGAREHTDTQYF	TGTGCCAGCAGTCCGCTAGCGGGGGCCCGAGAACACACAGATACGCAGTATTTT
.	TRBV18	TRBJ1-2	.	CASSPSQAPNYGYTF	TGTGCCAGCTCACCGAGCCAGGCGCCAAACTATGGCTACACCTTC
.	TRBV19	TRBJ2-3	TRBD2	CAISSGDTDTQYF	TGTGCCATATCAAGCGGGGACACAGATACGCAGTATTTT
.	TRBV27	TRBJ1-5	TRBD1	CASSLPGQGDASNQPQHF	TGTGCCAGCAGTTTACCGGGACAGGGGGATGCGAGCAATCAGCCCCAGCATTTT
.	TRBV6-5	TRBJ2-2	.	CASSYPQGYGELFF	TGTGCCAGCAGTTACCCCCAGGGTTACGGGGAGCTGTTTTTT
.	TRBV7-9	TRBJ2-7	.	CASSLTGQAYEQYF	TGTGCCAGCAGCTTAACGGGACAAGCCTACGAGCAGTACTTC
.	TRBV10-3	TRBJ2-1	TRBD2	CAIGGAGVPSYNEQFF	TGTGCCATCGGCGGAGCGGGGGTACCCTCCTACAATGAGCAGTTCTTC
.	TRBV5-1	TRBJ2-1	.	CASSLAWGRGNEQFF	TGCGCCAGCAGCTTGGCCTGGGGGCGAGGCAATGAGCAGTTCTTC
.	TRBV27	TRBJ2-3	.	CASSLSQLTDTQYF	TGTGCCAGCAGTTTAAGTCAACTCACAGATACGCAGTATTTT
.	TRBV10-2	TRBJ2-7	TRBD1	CARGIDRGQYEQYF	TGCGCCAGAGGGATCGACAGGGGGCAATACGAGCAGTACTTC
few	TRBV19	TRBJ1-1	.	CASSIVPGPNTEAFF	TGTGCCAGTAGTATAGTACCAGGCCCGAACACTGAAGCTTTCTTT
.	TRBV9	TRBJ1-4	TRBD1	CASSENNRGPLNEKLFF	TGTGCCAGCAGCGAGAATAACAGGGGGCCTCTAAATGAAAAACTGTTTTTT
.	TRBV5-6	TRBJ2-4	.	CASSLITGNKNVQYF	TGTGCCAGCAGCCTCATAACAGGGAACAAAAACGTTCAGTACTTC
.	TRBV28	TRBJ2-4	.	CASSTPAKNIQYF	TGTGCCAGCAGCACACCAGCCAAAAACATTCAGTACTTC
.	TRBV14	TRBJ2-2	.	CASSPRAGAGELFF	TGTGCCAGCAGCCCGAGGGCTGGGGCCGGGGAGCTGTTTTTT
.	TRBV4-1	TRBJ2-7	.	CASSLTGWYEQYF	TGCGCCAGCAGCCTAACCGGGTGGTACGAGCAGTACTTC
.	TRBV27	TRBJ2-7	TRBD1	CASTGTGVHEQYF	TGTGCCAGTACCGGGACAGGGGTCCACGAGCAGTACTTC
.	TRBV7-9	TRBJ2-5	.	CASSPPRDSERWETQYF	TGTGCCAGCAGCCCCCCCCGGGACTCCGAGAGATGGGAGACCCAGTACTTC
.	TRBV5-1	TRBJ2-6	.	CASSLAGGLGANVLTF	TGCGCCAGCAGCTTGGCCGGAGGGCTTGGGGCCAACGTCCTGACTTTC
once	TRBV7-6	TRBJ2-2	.	CASSSRTGELFF	TGTGCCAGCAGCTCGCGCACCGGGGAGCTGTTTTTT
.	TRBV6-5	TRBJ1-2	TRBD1	CASRPPGTVRGYTF	TGTGCCAGCAGGCCTCCAGGGACAGTGAGGGGCTACACCTTC
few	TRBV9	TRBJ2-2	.	CASSPSNTGELFF	TGTGCCAGCAGCCCCTCGAACACCGGGGAGCTGTTTTTT
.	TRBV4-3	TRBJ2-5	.	CASSTTRGKTQYF	TGCGCCAGCAGCACCACGCGGGGAAAGACCCAGTACTTC
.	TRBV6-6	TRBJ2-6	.	CASSYRGGANVLTF	TGTGCCAGCAGTTATCGAGGCGGGGCCAACGTCCTGACTTTC
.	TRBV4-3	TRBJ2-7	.	CASSQEDSVTYEQYF	TGCGCCAGCAGCCAAGAAGACAGCGTCACCTACGAGCAGTACTTC
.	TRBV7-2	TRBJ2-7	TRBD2	CASSWAGAYEQYF	TGTGCCAGCAGCTGGGCGGGGGCCTACGAGCAGTACTTC
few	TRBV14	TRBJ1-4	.	CASSRTETNEKLFF	TGTGCCAGCAGCAGGACAGAAACTAATGAAAAACTGTTTTTT
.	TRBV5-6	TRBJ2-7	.	CASSSLAYEQYF	TGTGCCAGCAGCTCACTAGCCTACGAGCAGTACTTC
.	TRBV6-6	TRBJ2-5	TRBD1	CLARGQGETQYF	TGTCTGGCCAGGGGGCAAGGCGAGACCCAGTACTTC
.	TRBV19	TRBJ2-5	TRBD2	CASSMAGGGGETQYF	TGTGCCAGTAGTATGGCGGGAGGGGGCGGAGAGACCCAGTACTTC
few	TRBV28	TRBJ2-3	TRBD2	CASSGGGPTDTQYF	TGTGCCAGCAGCGGCGGGGGGCCCACAGATACGCAGTATTTT
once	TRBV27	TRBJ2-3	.	CASSLLANTDTQYF	TGTGCCAGCAGTTTACTAGCGAACACAGATACGCAGTATTTT
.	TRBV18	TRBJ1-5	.	CASSPFGATFTGLIGNQPQHF	TGTGCCAGCTCACCCTTCGGGGCGACGTTTACAGGGTTGATCGGAAATCAGCCCCAGCATTTT
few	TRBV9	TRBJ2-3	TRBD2	CASSSRLAGGPGTDTQYF	TGTGCCAGCAGTTCTCGACTAGCGGGGGGGCCGGGAACAGATACGCAGTATTTT
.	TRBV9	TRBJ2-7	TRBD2	CASSLMGGEQYF	TGTGCCAGCAGCCTCATGGGGGGGGAGCAGTACTTC
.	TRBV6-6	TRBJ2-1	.	CASSYSKSVNEQFF	TGTGCCAGCAGTTACTCGAAGAGTGTGAATGAGCAGTTCTTC
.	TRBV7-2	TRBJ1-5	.	CASSLEGYNQPQHF	TGTGCCAGCAGCTTAGAGGGGTACAATCAGCCCCAGCATTTT
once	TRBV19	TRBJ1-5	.	CASHPSGYSNQPQHF	TGTGCCAGCCACCCCTCGGGGTATAGCAATCAGCCCCAGCATTTT
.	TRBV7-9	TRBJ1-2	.	CASSLAGGGGNYGYTF	TGTGCCAGCAGCTTAGCCGGAGGGGGGGGGAACTATGGCTACACCTTC
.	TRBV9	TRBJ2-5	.	CASSVEAGAKTQYF	TGTGCCAGCAGCGTAGAGGCAGGGGCAAAGACCCAGTACTTC
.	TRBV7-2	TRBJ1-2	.	CASSHSQGNGYGYTF	TGTGCCAGCAGCCACTCACAGGGAAACGGCTATGGCTACACCTTC
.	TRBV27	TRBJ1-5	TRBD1	CASSRGQGRWDQPQHF	TGTGCCAGCAGTAGGGGACAGGGGAGATGGGATCAGCCCCAGCATTTT
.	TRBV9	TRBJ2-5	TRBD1	CASSVSPGQEETQYF	TGTGCCAGCAGCGTATCACCGGGACAGGAAGAGACCCAGTACTTC
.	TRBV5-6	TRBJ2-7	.	CASSLGPRDSSYEQYF	TGTGCCAGCAGCTTGGGTCCCAGAGACAGCTCCTACGAGCAGTACTTC
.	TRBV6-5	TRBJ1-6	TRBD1	CASSYGGQGANSPLHF	TGTGCCAGCAGTTACGGGGGACAGGGGGCGAATTCACCCCTCCACTTT
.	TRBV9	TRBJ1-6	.	CASSVTGINSPLHF	TGTGCCAGCAGCGTCACAGGGATTAATTCACCCCTCCACTTT